Listed here is a single TCR beta chain. This sample stems from a study of blood T cell repertoires in COVID-19. This CDR3 is 15 amino acids long. Germline V gives CDR1 SGHVS, CDR2 FQNEAQ. Trimming at V came to 1 base and at J to 2 bases, leaving 2 bases not matched to a gene. Profiled with immunoSEQ multiplex PCR; TCRdb holds only in-frame clones, not every one. The table records 400,000 to 550,000 clones, 70% to 90% of them present only once. Sequencing was done on a sample of PBMCs or T cells enriched from blood (not recorded which). The sequence was obtained from a woman between 18 and 29 years old with acute COVID-19. The V gene is TRBV7-8, the J gene TRBJ2-1; 7 bases agree with TRBD1. CDR3 amino acids: CASSLDGTAYNEQFF. In nucleotides, the CDR3 is TGTGCCAGCAGCTTAGACGGGACAGCCTACAATGAGCAGTTCTTC.